The present TCR beta chain was sequenced within a study of blood T cell repertoires in COVID-19. Across the whole study: Samples came from the United States, Italy and Spain, spanning acute and convalescent COVID-19. Nucleic acid was either cDNA or gDNA, and it came from T cells, B-cell-depleted T cells, or PBMCs.

TCRdb's copy holds only in-frame clones and misses some; the assay was immunoSEQ multiplex PCR. The sample consists of 180,000 or so clones, approximately 88% of them appearing once. Trimming left V 7 bases short and J 0 bases short, with 16 bases between. The V gene's germline CDR1 is MDHEN and CDR2 SYDVKM. The CDR3 has 17 residues. The source is a woman aged 25 to 39 with acute or convalescent COVID-19. Sequenced: peripheral blood. The V call is TRBV28, the J call TRBJ1-6; D might be TRBD1 (6 bases). In DNA form, the CDR3 reads TGTGCCAGCACTCGAGCAGGGGTCCTCTCCTATAATTCACCCCTCCACTTT. As protein: CASTRAGVLSYNSPLHF.